This T cell receptor beta chain is from a study of blood T cell repertoires in COVID-19. The overall study: Samples of COVID-19 (acute and convalescent) were obtained from the United States, Italy and Spain. In each case, the material was cDNA or gDNA derived from T cells, B-cell-depleted T cells, or PBMCs.

Germline CDR1 and CDR2: SGHTA and FQGNSA. Trimming shortened V by 3 bases and J by 6 bases, and 16 bases separated the two germline ends. CDR3 length: 15 amino acids. Using immunoSEQ multiplex PCR, the repertoire was profiled, and TCRdb retains in-frame clones only, with some absent. The sample yields approximately 320,000 clones, approximately 88% seen once. Allocation to cohorts depended on clinical history reported by the participants. Each recovered donor of Cohort 3 presented with two negative PCRs, clearance, or symptom resolution. This clonotype was sampled from a woman aged 18 to 35 who had recovered from COVID-19. The sample consisted of PBMCs or T cells enriched from blood (not recorded which). The V gene is TRBV7-2, the J gene TRBJ2-3; D is perhaps TRBD2 (6 bases). Here the CDR3 reads CASSFRLDPRDTQYF. The CDR3 DNA sequence: TGTGCCAGCAGCTTCAGACTAGACCCTAGGGATACGCAGTATTTT.